The source of this T cell receptor beta chain is a study of cytomegalovirus exposure and HLA in healthy donors. Study-wide points: According to reports, the classifier identified cytomegalovirus status with high specificity and sensitivity.

The CDR3 totals 15 residues. Per germline, CDR1 KGHSH and CDR2 LQKENI. Trimming cost V 3 bases and J 2 bases; bases outside gene matches: 4. The primer mix had 60 Vbeta and 13 Jbeta primers. Using immunoSEQ multiplex PCR, the repertoire was profiled, and TCRdb retains in-frame clones only, with some absent. The top ten clones hold roughly 2.6% of a sample with under 200,000 clones, approximately 80% of them seen once. For this clone: Its antigen is currently unknown.

The material sequenced was PBMCs. The TCR sequence derives from a woman in her thirties or forties in good health and CMV-seropositive. This sequence joins TRBV18 and TRBJ2-5; 9 bases map to TRBD1. As DNA, the CDR3 is TGTGCCAGCTCACCCCGAGACAGGGGGCAAGAGACCCAGTACTTC. It translates to CASSPRDRGQETQYF.